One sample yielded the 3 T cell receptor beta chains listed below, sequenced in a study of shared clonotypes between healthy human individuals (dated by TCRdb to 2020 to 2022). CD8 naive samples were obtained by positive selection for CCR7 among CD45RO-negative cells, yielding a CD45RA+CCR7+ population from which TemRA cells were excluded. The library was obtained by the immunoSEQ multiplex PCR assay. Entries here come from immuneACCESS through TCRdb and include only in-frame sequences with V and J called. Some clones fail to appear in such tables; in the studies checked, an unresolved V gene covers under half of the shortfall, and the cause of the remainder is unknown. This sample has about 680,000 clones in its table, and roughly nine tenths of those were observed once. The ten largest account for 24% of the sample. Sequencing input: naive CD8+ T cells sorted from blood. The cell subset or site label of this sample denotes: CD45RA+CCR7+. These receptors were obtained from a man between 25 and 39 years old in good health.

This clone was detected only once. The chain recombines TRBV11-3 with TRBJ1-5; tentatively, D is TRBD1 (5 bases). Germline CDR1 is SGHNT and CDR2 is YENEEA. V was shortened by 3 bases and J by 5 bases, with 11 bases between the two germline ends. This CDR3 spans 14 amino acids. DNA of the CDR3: TGTGCCAGCAGCTTTCGGGGCCAGGATCAGCCCCAGCATTTT. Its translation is CASSFRGQDQPQHF.

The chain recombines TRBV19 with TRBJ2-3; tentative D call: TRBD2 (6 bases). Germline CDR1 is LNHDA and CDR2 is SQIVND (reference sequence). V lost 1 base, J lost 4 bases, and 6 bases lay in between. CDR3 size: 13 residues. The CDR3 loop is CASSIGDSDTQYF. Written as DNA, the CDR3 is TGTGCCAGTAGTATAGGGGACTCAGATACGCAGTATTTT. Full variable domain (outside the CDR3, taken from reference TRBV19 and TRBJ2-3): DGGITQSPKYLFRKEGQNVTLSCEQNLNHDAMYWYRQDPGQGLRLIYYSQIVNDFQKGDIAEGYSVSREKKESFPLTVTSAQKNPTAFYLCASSIGDSDTQYFGPGTRLTVL.

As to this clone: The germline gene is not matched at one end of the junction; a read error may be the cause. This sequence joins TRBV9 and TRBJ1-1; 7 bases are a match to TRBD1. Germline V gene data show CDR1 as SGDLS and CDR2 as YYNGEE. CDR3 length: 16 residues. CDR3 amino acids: CASSVWPDRERAFGEF. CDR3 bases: TGTGCCAGCAGCGTTTGGCCCGACAGGGAAAGGGCGTTCGGGGAATTT.